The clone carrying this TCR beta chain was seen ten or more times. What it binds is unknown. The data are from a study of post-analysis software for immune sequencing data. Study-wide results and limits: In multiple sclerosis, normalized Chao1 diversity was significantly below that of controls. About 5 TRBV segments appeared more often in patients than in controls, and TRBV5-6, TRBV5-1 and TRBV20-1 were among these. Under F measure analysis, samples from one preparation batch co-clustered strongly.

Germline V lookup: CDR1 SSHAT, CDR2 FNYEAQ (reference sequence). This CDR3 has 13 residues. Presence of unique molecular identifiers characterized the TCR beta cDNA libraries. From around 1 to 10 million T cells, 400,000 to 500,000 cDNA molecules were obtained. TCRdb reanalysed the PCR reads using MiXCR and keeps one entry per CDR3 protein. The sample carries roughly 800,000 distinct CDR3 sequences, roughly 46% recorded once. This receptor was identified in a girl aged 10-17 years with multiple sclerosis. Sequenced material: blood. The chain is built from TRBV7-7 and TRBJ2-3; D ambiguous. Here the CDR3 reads CASSMRPGDTQYF. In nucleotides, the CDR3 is TGTGCTAGCTCAATGAGACCTGGGGATACGCAGTATTTT.